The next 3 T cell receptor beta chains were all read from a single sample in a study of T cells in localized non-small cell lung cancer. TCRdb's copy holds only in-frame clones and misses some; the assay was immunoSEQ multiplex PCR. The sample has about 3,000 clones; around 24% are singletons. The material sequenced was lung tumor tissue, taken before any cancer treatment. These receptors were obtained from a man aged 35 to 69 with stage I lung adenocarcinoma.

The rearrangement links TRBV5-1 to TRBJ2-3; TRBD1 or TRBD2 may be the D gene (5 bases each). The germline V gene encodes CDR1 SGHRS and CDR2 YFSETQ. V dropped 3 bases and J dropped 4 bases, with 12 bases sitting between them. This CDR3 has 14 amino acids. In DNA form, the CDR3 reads TGCGCCAGCAGCTCCCCCTTGGGGGCAGATACGCAGTATTTT. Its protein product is CASSSPLGADTQYF.

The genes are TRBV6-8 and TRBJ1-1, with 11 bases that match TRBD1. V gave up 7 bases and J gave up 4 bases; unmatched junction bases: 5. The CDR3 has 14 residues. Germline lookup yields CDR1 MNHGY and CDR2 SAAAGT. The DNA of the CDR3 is TGTGCCAGCACCGGGACAGGGGGTTTCACTGAAGCTTTCTTT. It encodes CASTGTGGFTEAFF.

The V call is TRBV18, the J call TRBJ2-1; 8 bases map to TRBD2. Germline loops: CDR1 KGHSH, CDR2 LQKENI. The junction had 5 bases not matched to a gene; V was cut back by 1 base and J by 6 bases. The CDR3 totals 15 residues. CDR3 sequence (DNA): TGTGCCAGCTCACCACGGGGACTAGTCGGCAATGAGCAGTTCTTC. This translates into CASSPRGLVGNEQFF.